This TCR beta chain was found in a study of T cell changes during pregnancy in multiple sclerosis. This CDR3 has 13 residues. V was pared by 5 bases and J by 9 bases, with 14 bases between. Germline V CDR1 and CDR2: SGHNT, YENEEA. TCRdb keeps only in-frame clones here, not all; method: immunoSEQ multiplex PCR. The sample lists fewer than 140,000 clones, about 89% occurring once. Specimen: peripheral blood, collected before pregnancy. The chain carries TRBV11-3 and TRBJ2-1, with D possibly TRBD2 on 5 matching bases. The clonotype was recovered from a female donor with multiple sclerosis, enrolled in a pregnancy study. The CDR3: CASSEVEGGEQFF. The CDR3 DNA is TGTGCCAGCAGCGAGGTAGAGGGCGGTGAGCAGTTCTTC.